Here is one TCR beta chain with its context. This entry is derived from a study of patients and donors after allogeneic stem cell transplantation. MiXCR, applied by TCRdb to the RT-PCR reads, yields one record per CDR3 protein. The repertoire holds fewer than 60,000 distinct CDR3 sequences, 13% seen once, with around 30% in the top ten. Trimming cost V 5 bases and J 7 bases, with 20 bases left between them. CDR3 size: 15 residues. Germline CDR1 MNHEY, CDR2 SVGAGI. This receptor was obtained from a human donor who was either an allogeneic HSCT recipient or a stem cell or donor lymphocyte infusion donor (not recorded which). It is not recorded whose cells these are; they may come from a transplant donor. The chain has TRBV6-5 and TRBJ2-5, with D unclear. Sequencing was carried out using blood, either unsorted or a sorted T cell fraction (not recorded which). The CDR3 region is CASSPADLLSGTQYF. Written as DNA, the CDR3 is TGTGCCAGCAGTCCCGCTGACTTGTTATCGGGGACCCAGTACTTC.